Included here is one TCR beta chain sequence, with context. The data derive from a study of T cell responses to AZD1222 COVID-19 vaccine. Sequencing was performed with immunoSEQ multiplex PCR; in TCRdb, only in-frame clones are kept and a portion is missing. This sample has about 120,000 clones, with about 87% found just once. The CDR3 is 16 residues long. Losses at the gene ends were 2 bases for V and 7 bases for J; bases not matched to a gene: 6. The germline gives CDR1 LNHDA, CDR2 SQIVND (reference sequence). The receptor was derived from an adult in good health. The source material was peripheral blood, sampled on day 0 of AZD1222 vaccination. V and J are TRBV19 and TRBJ1-6; 9 positions agree with TRBD1. In DNA, the CDR3 is TGTGCCAGTAGTATATGGACAGGGGTAGGGAATTCACCCCTCCACTTT. It translates to CASSIWTGVGNSPLHF.